This T cell receptor (beta chain) was obtained from a study of siplizumab effects on memory and regulatory T cells. Points from the study as a whole: Naive T cells looked more diverse than memory cells and looked like major alloresponse contributors. Unstimulated subset assignment was obtained for only a minor fraction of alloreactive clones. Treg origin accounted for an average of approximately 67% of mappable alloreactive CD4+ clones with siplizumab and 26.9% in controls. Only a minority of proliferating CD4+ or CD8+ clones had an assignable naive or memory phenotype, with roughly 75-95% lacking one.

Profiling relied on immunoSEQ multiplex PCR, and the TCRdb table lists in-frame clones only, not all of them. The data contain 90,000 to 110,000 clones, around 90% of them singletons. About this clone: What it recognizes is unknown.

The TCR sequence derives from a human donor in good health. The sequencing input was Tregs sorted from blood.

CDR3 region: CASNPGAGAGELFF. For the CDR3, the DNA is TGTGCTAGTAACCCGGGAGCGGGAGCCGGGGAGCTGTTTTTT. The chain uses TRBV12-5 and TRBJ2-2, with 8 bases lining up with TRBD2. The V gene's germline CDR1 is LGHNT and CDR2 FRNRAP. The V and J ends lost 8 bases and 6 bases, in that order; junction bases with no gene match: 8. CDR3 length: 14 amino acids.